The 5 T cell receptor beta chains below all came from one sample that was sequenced in a study of shared clonotypes between healthy human individuals. TCRdb's table, derived via immunoSEQ multiplex PCR, lists solely in-frame clones and lacks some. The table lists a few million clones, roughly 90% of them singletons. The sample consisted of naive CD4+ T cells from PBMCs. The subset denotes: CD45RA+ positively selected. The receptors originated from a man aged 18 to 30 in good health. Some clones in this sample may be carry-over from other donors' samples.

Concerning this clone: Different DNA sequences within this sample yield the same CDR3. The J gene is TRBJ1-1, the V gene TRBV5-1; a weak D match, TRBD1 (6 bases). CDR3 length equals 15 residues. Germline CDR1 reads SGHRS; CDR2 reads YFSETQ. The V gene lost 0 bases and the J gene lost 5 bases, with 14 bases spanning the gap. CDR3: CASSLEGRGGTEAFF. The CDR3 region has the DNA TGCGCCAGCAGCTTGGAGGGCAGGGGTGGAACTGAAGCTTTCTTT.

V and J are TRBV28 and TRBJ2-3; D gene ambiguous. The CDR3 totals 14 residues. The germline V gene encodes CDR1 MDHEN and CDR2 SYDVKM. V was trimmed by 6 bases and J by 0 bases, leaving 10 bases between them. CDR3: CASRTAASTDTQYF. The CDR3 DNA reads as TGTGCCAGCAGGACGGCTGCTAGCACAGATACGCAGTATTTT.

As regards this clone: Mismatch with germline at one junction end may stem from a read error. The CDR3 reads CASSLRGGTGNLYF. DNA for the CDR3: TGTGCCAGCAGTTTAAGGGGCGGGACAGGCAATCTCTACTTC. The chain joins TRBV28 to TRBJ1-2; 8 nucleotides line up with TRBD1. The CDR3 extends over 14 amino acids. Per germline, CDR1 MDHEN and CDR2 SYDVKM.

The chain carries TRBV9 and TRBJ2-7; 11 bases are a match to TRBD1. The CDR3 is 19 residues long. Germline-derived CDR1 and CDR2 are SGDLS and YYNGEE. V lost 4 bases and J lost 7; bases outside the gene matches: 22. The chain's CDR3 is CASSSGTGGAGAWAGEQYF. The CDR3 region has the DNA TGTGCCAGCAGCTCCGGGACAGGGGGAGCGGGAGCTTGGGCGGGGGAGCAGTACTTC.

The chain recombines TRBV5-6 with TRBJ1-1; no clear D. Trimming stripped 4 bases from V and 5 bases from J, with 18 bases between. The CDR3 loop spans 15 amino acids. Germline-derived CDR1 and CDR2 are SGHDT and YYEEEE. The CDR3 DNA follows: TGTGCCAGCAGCCCGGAGACGGGTAGGGAAACTGAAGCTTTCTTT. Translated: CASSPETGRETEAFF. The full variable domain, rest sourced from reference TRBV5-6 and TRBJ1-1, is DAGVTQSPTHLIKTRGQQVTLRCSPKSGHDTVSWYQQALGQGPQFIFQYYEEEERQRGNFPDRFSGHQFPNYSSELNVNALLLGDSALYLCASSPETGRETEAFFGQGTRLTVV.